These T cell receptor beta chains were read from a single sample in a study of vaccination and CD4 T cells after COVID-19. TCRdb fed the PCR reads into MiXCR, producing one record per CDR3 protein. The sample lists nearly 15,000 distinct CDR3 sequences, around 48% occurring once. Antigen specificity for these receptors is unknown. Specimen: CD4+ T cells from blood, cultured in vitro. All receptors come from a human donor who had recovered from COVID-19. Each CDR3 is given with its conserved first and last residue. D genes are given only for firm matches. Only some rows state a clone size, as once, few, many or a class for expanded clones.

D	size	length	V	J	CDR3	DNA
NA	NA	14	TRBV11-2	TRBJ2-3	CASSLGQSTDTQYF	TGTGCCAGCAGCTTAGGACAAAGCACAGATACGCAGTATTTT
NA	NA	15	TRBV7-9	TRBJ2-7	CASSLGGTKSYEQYF	TGTGCCAGCAGCTTAGGCGGGACCAAATCCTACGAGCAGTACTTC
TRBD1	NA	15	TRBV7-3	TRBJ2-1	CASSSSPGQGNEQFF	TGTGCCAGCAGCTCGTCCCCGGGACAGGGCAATGAGCAGTTCTTC
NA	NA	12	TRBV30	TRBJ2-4	CAWTVAKNIQYF	TGTGCCTGGACGGTAGCCAAAAACATTCAGTACTTC
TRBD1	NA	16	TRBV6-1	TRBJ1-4	CASSTQRGLLREKLFF	TGTGCCAGCAGTACACAGAGGGGGCTGCTACGAGAAAAACTGTTTTTT
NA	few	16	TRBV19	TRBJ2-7	CASSIGGVVYSYEQYF	TGTGCCAGTAGTATAGGGGGAGTCGTATACTCCTACGAGCAGTACTTC
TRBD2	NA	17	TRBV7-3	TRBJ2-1	CASSLSPGGIGHNEQFF	TGTGCCAGCAGCTTAAGCCCGGGAGGGATCGGGCACAATGAGCAGTTCTTC
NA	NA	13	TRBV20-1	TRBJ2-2	CSARVGGTGELFF	TGCAGTGCTAGAGTTGGGGGGACCGGGGAGCTGTTTTTT
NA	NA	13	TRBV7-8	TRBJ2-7	CASSSEPGLEQYF	TGTGCCAGCAGCTCCGAGCCGGGACTCGAGCAGTACTTC
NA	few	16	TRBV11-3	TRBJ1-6	CASRAPGQGLGGALHF	TGTGCCAGCAGAGCCCCGGGACAAGGGCTCGGGGGGGCCCTCCACTTT
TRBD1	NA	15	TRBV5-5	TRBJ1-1	CASSLAHRGGTEAFF	TGTGCCAGCAGCTTGGCCCACAGGGGCGGCACTGAAGCTTTCTTT
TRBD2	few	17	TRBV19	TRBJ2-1	CASSIVASGVSYNEQFF	TGTGCCAGTAGTATAGTGGCTAGCGGGGTCTCCTACAATGAGCAGTTCTTC
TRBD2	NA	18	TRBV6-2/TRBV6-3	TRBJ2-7	CASRETGWASGRYYEQYF	TGTGCCAGCAGGGAAACAGGGTGGGCTAGCGGGCGATACTACGAGCAGTACTTC
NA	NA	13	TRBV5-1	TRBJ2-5	CASSLISGETQYF	TGCGCCAGCAGCTTGATTTCTGGGGAGACCCAGTACTTC
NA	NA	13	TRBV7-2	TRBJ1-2	CASSYRDKLGYTF	TGTGCCAGCAGTTATAGAGACAAGCTTGGCTACACCTTC
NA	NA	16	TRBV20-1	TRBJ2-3	CSASLGPSRGTDTQYF	TGCAGTGCTAGTCTGGGCCCTTCGAGAGGCACAGATACGCAGTATTTT
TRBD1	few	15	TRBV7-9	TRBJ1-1	CASSGDSLMNTEAFF	TGTGCCAGCAGCGGGGACAGCCTTATGAACACTGAAGCTTTCTTT
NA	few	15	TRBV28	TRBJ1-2	CASSFEAISYGGYTF	TGTGCCAGCAGTTTCGAGGCGATCTCCTATGGGGGCTACACCTTC
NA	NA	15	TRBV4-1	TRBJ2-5	CASSQVHNKAETQYF	TGCGCCAGCAGCCAAGTACATAACAAAGCAGAGACCCAGTACTTC
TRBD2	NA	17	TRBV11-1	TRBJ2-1	CASSFVLSGGGRNEQFF	TGTGCCAGCAGCTTCGTACTTAGCGGGGGTGGGAGAAATGAGCAGTTCTTC
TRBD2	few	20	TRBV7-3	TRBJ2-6	CASSADRVGLAGAGANVLTF	TGTGCCAGCAGCGCCGATCGGGTGGGACTAGCGGGGGCTGGGGCCAACGTCCTGACTTTC
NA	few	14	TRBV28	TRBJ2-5	CASSFQGHSGTQYF	TGTGCCAGCAGTTTCCAAGGCCATTCTGGGACCCAGTACTTC
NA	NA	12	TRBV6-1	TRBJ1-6	CASRQGGSPLHF	TGTGCCAGCAGACAGGGCGGTTCACCCCTCCACTTT
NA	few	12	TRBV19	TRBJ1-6	CASSEWGSPLHF	TGTGCCAGTAGTGAGTGGGGTTCACCCCTCCACTTT
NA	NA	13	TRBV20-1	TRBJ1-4	CSATTGVGEKLFF	TGCAGTGCCACGACGGGGGTGGGTGAAAAACTGTTTTTT
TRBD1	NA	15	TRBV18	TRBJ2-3	CASSPRDRQRDTQYF	TGTGCCAGCTCTCCCCGGGACAGACAACGAGATACGCAGTATTTT
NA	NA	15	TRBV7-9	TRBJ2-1	CASSPPLNPYNEQFF	TGTGCCAGCAGCCCCCCCCTTAACCCCTACAATGAGCAGTTCTTC
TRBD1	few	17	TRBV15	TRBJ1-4	CATSRDLADRGPLRVFF	TGTGCCACCAGCAGAGACCTCGCGGACAGGGGGCCACTAAGGGTGTTTTTT
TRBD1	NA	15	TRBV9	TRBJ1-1	CASSVGDRRNTEAFF	TGTGCCAGCAGCGTAGGGGACAGGAGAAACACTGAAGCTTTCTTT
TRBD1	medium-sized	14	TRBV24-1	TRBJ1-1	CATRAGGVNTEAFF	TGTGCCACTAGGGCAGGGGGCGTGAACACTGAAGCTTTCTTT
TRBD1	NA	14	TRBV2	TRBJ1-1	CASRRTGSNTEAFF	TGTGCCAGCCGTCGGACAGGATCGAACACTGAAGCTTTCTTT
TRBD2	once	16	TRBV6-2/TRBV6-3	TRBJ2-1	CASRQGTSGKGGEQFF	TGTGCCAGCAGGCAAGGGACTAGCGGGAAGGGTGGTGAGCAGTTCTTC
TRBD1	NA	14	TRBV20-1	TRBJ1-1	CSARTGDVSTEAFF	TGCAGTGCGCGGACAGGGGACGTTAGCACTGAAGCTTTCTTT
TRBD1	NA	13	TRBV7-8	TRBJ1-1	CASGPGQPDYGIF	TGTGCCAGTGGGCCGGGACAGCCAGACTATGGGATCTTT
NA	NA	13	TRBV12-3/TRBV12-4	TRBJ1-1	CASSLGGWAEAFF	TGTGCCAGCAGTTTGGGGGGTTGGGCTGAAGCTTTCTTT
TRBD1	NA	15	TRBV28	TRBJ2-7	CASREPGQGSYEQYF	TGTGCCAGCAGGGAACCGGGACAGGGCTCCTACGAGCAGTACTTC
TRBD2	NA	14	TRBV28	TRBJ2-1	CALLPGGTYNEQFF	TGTGCCCTTCTCCCCGGGGGGACTTACAATGAGCAGTTCTTC
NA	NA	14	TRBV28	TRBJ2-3	CASSFLSSTDTQYF	TGTGCCAGCAGTTTCCTCTCAAGCACAGATACGCAGTATTTT
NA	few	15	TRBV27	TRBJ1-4	CASSLGGIPNEKLFF	TGTGCCAGCAGTTTAGGCGGAATCCCCAATGAAAAACTGTTTTTT
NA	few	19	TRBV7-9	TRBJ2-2	CASSLGDVTTYRPTGELFF	TGTGCCAGCAGCTTGGGAGATGTCACGACCTACCGCCCCACCGGGGAGCTGTTTTTT
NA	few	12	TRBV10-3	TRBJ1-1	CVARDHYAEAFF	TGTGTCGCCCGGGATCACTACGCTGAAGCTTTCTTT
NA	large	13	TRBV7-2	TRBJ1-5	CASSLRGNQPQHF	TGTGCCAGCAGCTTACGGGGAAATCAGCCCCAGCATTTT